This T cell receptor (beta chain) was found in a study of regulatory T cells in long-lasting Graves disease. This CDR3 comprises 15 residues. Trimming pared 0 bases from V and 1 base from J, leaving 9 bases between. Germline V lookup: CDR1 LGHDT, CDR2 YNNKEL (reference sequence). The time point: persistent/refractory GD, antithyroid drugs over 5 years with positive TRAb. Scientists built the TCR library using RNA that was extracted from PBMCs. TCR beta libraries were built with iRepertoire HTBI primers and Arm-PCR of CDR3 regions. One entry per CDR3 protein, called by TCRdb with MiXCR from the multiplex PCR reads. In the table there are 650,000 to 700,000 distinct CDR3 sequences, about 32% of which are singletons. Overall study results and limits: Whereas approximately 950 public clonotypes were shared by new patients, persistent patients shared more, at 2,741.

This clonotype was seen a few times. The antigen is not known. This chain connects TRBV3-1 to TRBJ1-1; no firm D call. Here the sequenced sample was peripheral blood mononuclear cells (PBMCs), taken when the disease was refractory, from a patient treated with antithyroid drugs. The sequence derives from a female donor with Graves disease. This CDR3 is CASSQDLTRNTEAFF. The DNA of the CDR3 is TGTGCCAGCAGCCAAGATTTGACCCGGAACACTGAAGCTTTCTTT.